A single sample gave rise to the 18 T cell receptor beta chains below, sequenced in a study of blood T cell repertoires in COVID-19. Some clones are missing from TCRdb's copy, which holds only in-frame ones; the method was immunoSEQ multiplex PCR. Among roughly 80,000 clones listed, around 84% were seen once. The source material was peripheral blood. These receptors were obtained from a man aged 45-65 years with acute or convalescent COVID-19.

This chain joins TRBV3-1 (or the pseudogene TRBV3-2) and TRBJ2-5; 13 positions agree with TRBD2. This CDR3 has 17 residues. The V segment lost 2 bases and the J segment 5 bases; nucleotides outside the gene matches: 8. CDR1 and CDR2 (germline): LGHDT, YNNKEL (reference sequence). The CDR3 DNA is TGTGCCAGCAGCCAAAACCCGACTAGCGGGGGGAGGGAGACCCAGTACTTC. This encodes CASSQNPTSGGRETQYF.

V and J are TRBV2 and TRBJ1-4; 7 nucleotides match TRBD1. The CDR3 has 15 residues. J gave up 4 bases and V 4 bases, and 6 bases lay outside the gene matches. Germline V gene data show CDR1 as SNHLY and CDR2 as FYNNEI. CDR3 sequence (DNA): TGTGCCAGCAGTGCCCAGGGACAGAGTAATGAAAAACTGTTTTTT. Translation gives CASSAQGQSNEKLFF.

The genes are TRBV7-2 and TRBJ1-1; 8 bases match TRBD1. J was trimmed by 6 bases and V by 1 base; bases with no gene match: 4. The CDR3 spans 14 residues. Germline assignment: CDR1 SGHTA and CDR2 FQGNSA. CDR3 sequence reads: CASSLGRGQAEAFF. The CDR3, as DNA: TGTGCCAGCAGCTTAGGCAGGGGGCAGGCTGAAGCTTTCTTT. Filled out from reference TRBV7-2 and TRBJ1-1, the complete variable domain reads GAGVSQSPSNKVTEKGKDVELRCDPISGHTALYWYRQSLGQGLEFLIYFQGNSAPDKSGLPSDRFSAERTGGSVSTLTIQRTQQEDSAVYLCASSLGRGQAEAFFGQGTRLTVV.

Turning to this clone: One end of the junction is discordant with germline, which a read error may explain. The rearrangement uses TRBV24-1 and TRBJ2-2; 10 bases fit TRBD1. CDR1 and CDR2 from the germline V gene are KGHDR and SFDVKD. The CDR3 consists of 15 residues. The CDR3 here is CATSDTGTGVGGLFF. The CDR3 DNA reads as TGTGCCACCAGTGACACCGGGACAGGGGTCGGGGGGCTGTTTTTT.

V gene TRBV10-1 combines with J gene TRBJ1-3; D uncertain. The ends were cut back, 4 bases at V and 3 bases at J, with 13 bases in the middle. CDR3 length: 15 residues. Germline V gene lookup returns CDR1 WNHNN and CDR2 SYGVQD (reference sequence). CDR3 amino acids: CASSVPLQLGNTIYF. The CDR3 coding sequence is TGCGCCAGCAGTGTTCCATTACAGCTTGGAAACACCATATATTTT.

The chain carries TRBV10-2 and TRBJ1-4; TRBD1 agrees at 7 bases. The CDR3 is 15 amino acids. Germline CDR1 WSHSY, CDR2 SAAADI. V was clipped by 3 bases and J by 7 bases; unmatched bases: 8. The CDR3 here is CASSDIQGSGEKLFF. The DNA of the CDR3 is TGCGCCAGCAGTGATATACAGGGGAGTGGTGAAAAACTGTTTTTT.

This chain links TRBV28 with TRBJ2-2, with D unclear. The CDR3 sequence is 13 residues long. Germline V gene sequence: CDR1 MDHEN, CDR2 SYDVKM. Deletions cut 6 bases from V and 2 bases from J, with 7 bases between. CDR3 nucleotides: TGTGCCAGCAGACTCGCCAACACCGGGGAGCTGTTTTTT. Translating it yields CASRLANTGELFF.

The genes are TRBV11-3 and TRBJ2-3, with D possibly TRBD2 on 7 matching bases. Between the trimmed V and J ends, which lost 1 base and 6 bases, there was a span of 17 bases. In germline, CDR1 is SGHNT, CDR2 YENEEA. This CDR3 spans 16 amino acids. Here the CDR3 DNA reads TGTGCCAGCAGCTTAGGGTCACGGGGGGCCCGTGATACGCAGTATTTT. This encodes CASSLGSRGARDTQYF.

CDR3 nucleotide sequence: TGTGCCAGCAGAGAAACTCCGGGACAGGCGATCTACAATGAGCAGTTCTTC. This codes for CASRETPGQAIYNEQFF. V and J are TRBV6-7 and TRBJ2-1; TRBD1 agrees at 8 bases. TRBV6-7 is flagged as an ORF with uncertain function. Unmatched junction bases numbered 13, after V lost 6 bases and J lost 3 bases. The CDR3 runs to 17 residues.

This clone was seen only a few times. V usage is TRBV4-2 and J usage is TRBJ1-2; 9 bases agree with TRBD1. This CDR3 is 14 amino acids long. Per germline, CDR1 LGHNA and CDR2 YNFKEQ. Trimming removed 1 base from V and 6 bases from J; junction bases left unmatched: 3. The CDR3, as DNA: TGTGCCAGCAGCCAAGGGGGACAGGGCGATGGCTACACCTTC. It translates to CASSQGGQGDGYTF.

This clone was seen a handful of times. V is TRBV7-9 and J is TRBJ2-5; the D is unclear. Germline V gives CDR1 SEHNR, CDR2 FQNEAQ (reference sequence). This CDR3 region has 14 residues. V lost 2 bases to trimming and J lost 2 bases, with 9 bases between them. In DNA form, the CDR3 reads TGTGCCAGCAGCTTAAGAGCAGGACAAGAGACCCAGTACTTC. As protein: CASSLRAGQETQYF.

The rearrangement links TRBV6-5 to TRBJ2-1, with 12 bases lining up with TRBD2. Germline-derived CDR1 and CDR2 are MNHEY and SVGAGI. The CDR3 is made up of 15 amino acids. Trimming cost V 6 bases and J 6 bases; bases outside gene matches: 6. The CDR3 region has the DNA TGTGCCAGCAGACCCGCTAGCGGGAGGGCCAATGAGCAGTTCTTC. Translating it yields CASRPASGRANEQFF.

The V and J genes are TRBV19 and TRBJ1-5, with 7 bases lining up with TRBD1. The CDR3 has 13 residues. The V gene's germline CDR1 is LNHDA and CDR2 SQIVND (reference sequence). V dropped 6 bases and J dropped 11; count of bases not matched to a gene: 10. The CDR3 is CASRGQSASAQHF. The CDR3 DNA reads as TGTGCCAGTAGGGGACAGTCCGCCTCGGCCCAGCATTTT.

The chain has TRBV7-2 and TRBJ2-7; 10 positions match TRBD2. V lost 2 bases to trimming and J lost 2 bases; unmatched junction nucleotides: 6. CDR3 size: 16 residues. CDR1 is SGHTA, CDR2 FQGNSA, per germline. The CDR3 coding sequence is TGTGCCAGCAGCTTACCAGCGGGGGGGTACCCCTACGAGCAGTACTTC. Residues: CASSLPAGGYPYEQYF.

This chain joins TRBV14 and TRBJ2-5; D remains unclear. The CDR3 totals 14 residues. The germline V gene encodes CDR1 SGHDN and CDR2 FVKESK. Trimming removed 2 bases at V and 4 bases at J, with 11 bases between. The chain's CDR3 is CASSQRIRGETQYF. DNA of the CDR3: TGTGCCAGCAGCCAACGAATTCGAGGAGAGACCCAGTACTTC.

J is TRBJ1-1 and V is TRBV5-4; 9 nucleotides agree with TRBD1. This CDR3 has 15 amino acids. The ends lost 3 bases at V and 3 bases at J; junction bases unmatched: 6. Germline V lookup: CDR1 SGHNT, CDR2 YYREEE (reference sequence). CDR3 DNA: TGTGCCAGCAGCTCGACCGGGACAGGGCACACTGAAGCTTTCTTT. It is translated as CASSSTGTGHTEAFF.

The chain combines TRBV27 with TRBJ1-6; D is uncertain. Germline-derived CDR1 and CDR2 are MNHEY and SMNVEV (reference sequence). The CDR3 is 15 residues long. Trimming stripped 3 bases from V and 9 bases from J, with 15 bases between. This CDR3 reads CASSLGRPSVSPLHF. DNA for the CDR3: TGTGCCAGCAGTTTGGGGAGGCCCTCGGTTTCACCCCTCCACTTT.

The V call is TRBV30, the J call TRBJ1-5, with 8 bases lining up with TRBD1. The CDR3 is made up of 15 amino acids. J was trimmed by 1 base and V by 2 bases; bases with no gene match: 4. Germline CDR1 and CDR2: GTSNPN and SVGIG (reference sequence). CDR3 DNA: TGTGCCTGGAGTTCAGGGGGCTTGAGCAATCAGCCCCAGCATTTT. Translation: CAWSSGGLSNQPQHF.